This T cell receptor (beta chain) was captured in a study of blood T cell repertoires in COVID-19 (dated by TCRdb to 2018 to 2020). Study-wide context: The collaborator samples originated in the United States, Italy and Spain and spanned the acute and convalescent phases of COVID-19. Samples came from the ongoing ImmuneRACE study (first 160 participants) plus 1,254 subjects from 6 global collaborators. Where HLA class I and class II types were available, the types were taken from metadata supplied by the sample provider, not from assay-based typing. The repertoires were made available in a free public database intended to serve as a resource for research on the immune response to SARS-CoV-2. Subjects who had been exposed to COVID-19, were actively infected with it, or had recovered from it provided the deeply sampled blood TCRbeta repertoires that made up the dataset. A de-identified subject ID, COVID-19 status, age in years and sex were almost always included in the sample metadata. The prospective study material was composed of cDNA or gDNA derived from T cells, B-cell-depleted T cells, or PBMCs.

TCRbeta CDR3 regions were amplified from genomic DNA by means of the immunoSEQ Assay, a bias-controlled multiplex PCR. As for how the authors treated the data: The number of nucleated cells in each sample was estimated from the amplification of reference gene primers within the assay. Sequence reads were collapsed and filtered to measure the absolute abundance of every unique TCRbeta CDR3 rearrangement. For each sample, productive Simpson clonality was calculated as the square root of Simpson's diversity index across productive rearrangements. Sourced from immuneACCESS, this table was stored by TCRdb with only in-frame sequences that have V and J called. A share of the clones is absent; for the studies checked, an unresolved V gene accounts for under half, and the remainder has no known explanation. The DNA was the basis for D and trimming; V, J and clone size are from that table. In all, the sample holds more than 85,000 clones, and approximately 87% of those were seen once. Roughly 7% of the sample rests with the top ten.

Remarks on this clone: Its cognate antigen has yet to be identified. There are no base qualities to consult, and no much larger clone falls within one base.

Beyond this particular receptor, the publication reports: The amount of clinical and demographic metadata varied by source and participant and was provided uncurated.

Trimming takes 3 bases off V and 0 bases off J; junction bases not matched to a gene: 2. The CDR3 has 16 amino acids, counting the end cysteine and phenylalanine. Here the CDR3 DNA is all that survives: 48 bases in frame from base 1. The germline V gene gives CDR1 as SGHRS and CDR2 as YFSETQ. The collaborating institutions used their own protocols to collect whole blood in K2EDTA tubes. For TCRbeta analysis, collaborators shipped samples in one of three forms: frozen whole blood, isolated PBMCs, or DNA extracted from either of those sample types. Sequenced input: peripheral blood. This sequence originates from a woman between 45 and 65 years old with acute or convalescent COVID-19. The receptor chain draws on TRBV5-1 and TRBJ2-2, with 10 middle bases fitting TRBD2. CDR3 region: CASSSGLAANTGELFF. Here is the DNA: TGCGCCAGCAGCTCCGGACTAGCGGCGAACACCGGGGAGCTGTTTTTT.